A selection of T cell receptor beta chains follows, all from one sample in a study of blood T cell repertoires in COVID-19. Here immunoSEQ multiplex PCR was the method, and the copy in TCRdb shows in-frame clones only, minus some. The sample has 250,000 or so clones, over 80% seen once. Input material: peripheral blood. The receptors were sampled from a woman between 35 and 50 years old who had recovered from COVID-19. Both conserved end residues are part of each CDR3. Each record gives: CDR3 protein, CDR3 DNA, J gene, clone size, D gene, V gene. The D gene is left open where the match is weak. The size entry is marked missing in some rows and otherwise reads once, few, many or a size class.

cdr3_aa: CASSTGQGVREQYF
cdr3_nt: TGTGCCAGCAGCACGGGACAGGGGGTGAGAGAGCAGTACTTC
j_call: TRBJ2-7
clone_size: .
d_call: TRBD1
v_call: TRBV9

cdr3_aa: CASSYTRGATDTQYF
cdr3_nt: TGTGCCAGCAGTTACACCAGGGGGGCCACAGATACGCAGTATTTT
j_call: TRBJ2-3
clone_size: .
d_call: .
v_call: TRBV6-5

cdr3_aa: CASSVAGNLGEQYF
cdr3_nt: TGTGCCAGCAGCGTAGCGGGGAACCTGGGGGAGCAGTACTTC
j_call: TRBJ2-7
clone_size: .
d_call: .
v_call: TRBV9

cdr3_aa: CASSLAYRVDPDTQYF
cdr3_nt: TGTGCCAGCAGCTTAGCCTACAGGGTGGATCCAGATACGCAGTATTTT
j_call: TRBJ2-3
clone_size: .
d_call: .
v_call: TRBV7-8

cdr3_aa: CASSPSGQRFNGYTF
cdr3_nt: TGTGCCAGCTCACCATCGGGACAGAGATTCAATGGCTACACCTTC
j_call: TRBJ1-2
clone_size: .
d_call: TRBD1
v_call: TRBV18

cdr3_aa: CAISVAGTGDGGYTF
cdr3_nt: TGTGCCATCAGCGTCGCCGGGACAGGGGATGGGGGCTACACCTTC
j_call: TRBJ1-2
clone_size: .
d_call: TRBD1
v_call: TRBV10-3

cdr3_aa: CASSQDLHYGYTF
cdr3_nt: TGCGCCAGCAGCCAAGATCTACACTATGGCTACACCTTC
j_call: TRBJ1-2
clone_size: once
d_call: .
v_call: TRBV4-3

cdr3_aa: CASSVGQSYNEQFF
cdr3_nt: TGTGCCAGCAGCGTAGGACAGAGCTACAATGAGCAGTTCTTC
j_call: TRBJ2-1
clone_size: few
d_call: .
v_call: TRBV9

cdr3_aa: CASSQDETSGGPTGELFF
cdr3_nt: TGTGCCAGCAGCCAAGATGAGACTAGCGGGGGACCCACCGGGGAGCTGTTTTTT
j_call: TRBJ2-2
clone_size: .
d_call: TRBD2
v_call: TRBV4-2

cdr3_aa: CASGPGQGAGELFF
cdr3_nt: TGTGCTAGTGGTCCCGGCCAGGGGGCCGGGGAGCTGTTTTTT
j_call: TRBJ2-2
clone_size: once
d_call: TRBD1
v_call: TRBV12-5

cdr3_aa: CATEEASGGNEQFF
cdr3_nt: TGTGCCACCGAGGAGGCTAGCGGGGGCAATGAGCAGTTCTTC
j_call: TRBJ2-1
clone_size: .
d_call: TRBD2
v_call: TRBV13

cdr3_aa: CASGGVLSHNEQFF
cdr3_nt: TGTGCCAGCGGGGGGGTCCTCTCCCACAATGAGCAGTTCTTC
j_call: TRBJ2-1
clone_size: .
d_call: TRBD2
v_call: TRBV7-2

cdr3_aa: CASKAGPKRGDTQYF
cdr3_nt: TGTGCCAGCAAAGCGGGCCCCAAGCGGGGGGATACGCAGTATTTT
j_call: TRBJ2-3
clone_size: .
d_call: TRBD2
v_call: TRBV2

cdr3_aa: CASSPPGNNEQFF
cdr3_nt: TGTGCCAGCAGTCCTCCGGGAAACAATGAGCAGTTCTTC
j_call: TRBJ2-1
clone_size: .
d_call: .
v_call: TRBV12-3/TRBV12-4

cdr3_aa: CASSQGFGNTEAFF
cdr3_nt: TGTGCCAGCAGTCAGGGGTTCGGGAACACTGAAGCTTTCTTT
j_call: TRBJ1-1
clone_size: .
d_call: .
v_call: TRBV6-5

cdr3_aa: CASSAHGGNKAINEKLFF
cdr3_nt: TGTGCCAGCAGCGCACACGGGGGAAATAAGGCGATTAATGAAAAACTGTTTTTT
j_call: TRBJ1-4
clone_size: .
d_call: .
v_call: TRBV7-8

cdr3_aa: CASSEIGEGYGYTF
cdr3_nt: TGTGCCAGCAGTGAGATCGGTGAGGGCTATGGCTACACCTTC
j_call: TRBJ1-2
clone_size: .
d_call: .
v_call: TRBV6-1

cdr3_aa: CASSVGPGQHGNTIYF
cdr3_nt: TGTGCCAGCAGCGTAGGGCCGGGACAGCATGGAAACACCATATATTTT
j_call: TRBJ1-3
clone_size: .
d_call: TRBD1
v_call: TRBV9

cdr3_aa: CASSSPGTSTSTDTQYF
cdr3_nt: TGTGCCAGCAGTTCGCCCGGGACTAGCACTAGCACAGATACGCAGTATTTT
j_call: TRBJ2-3
clone_size: .
d_call: TRBD2
v_call: TRBV27

cdr3_aa: CASSFRDREHIQYF
cdr3_nt: TGTGCCAGCAGCTTTAGGGACAGGGAGCACATTCAGTACTTC
j_call: TRBJ2-4
clone_size: .
d_call: TRBD1
v_call: TRBV7-9

cdr3_aa: CAISEWGQGGYEQYF
cdr3_nt: TGTGCCATCAGTGAGTGGGGACAGGGGGGTTACGAGCAGTACTTC
j_call: TRBJ2-7
clone_size: .
d_call: TRBD1
v_call: TRBV10-3

cdr3_aa: CASSLDLPTGNTIYF
cdr3_nt: TGCGCCAGCAGCTTGGATCTACCTACTGGAAACACCATATATTTT
j_call: TRBJ1-3
clone_size: .
d_call: .
v_call: TRBV5-1

cdr3_aa: CASGRGQGAGSPLHF
cdr3_nt: TGTGCTAGTGGAAGGGGACAGGGAGCGGGATCACCCCTCCACTTT
j_call: TRBJ1-6
clone_size: few
d_call: TRBD1
v_call: TRBV12-5

cdr3_aa: CASSPNSGDISYEQYF
cdr3_nt: TGTGCCAGCAGCCCCAACTCTGGGGACATCAGCTACGAGCAGTACTTC
j_call: TRBJ2-7
clone_size: .
d_call: .
v_call: TRBV9

cdr3_aa: CASSPKRGDQETQYF
cdr3_nt: TGTGCCAGCAGCCCAAAGCGGGGGGACCAAGAGACCCAGTACTTC
j_call: TRBJ2-5
clone_size: .
d_call: TRBD2
v_call: TRBV5-4

cdr3_aa: CAWSYTVNTEAFF
cdr3_nt: TGTGCCTGGAGTTACACAGTGAACACTGAAGCTTTCTTT
j_call: TRBJ1-1
clone_size: .
d_call: .
v_call: TRBV30

cdr3_aa: CASRPDGTGWAFF
cdr3_nt: TGTGCCAGCAGGCCCGATGGAACGGGATGGGCTTTCTTT
j_call: TRBJ1-1
clone_size: .
d_call: .
v_call: TRBV6-5

cdr3_aa: CASSQEGVSNGDEQFF
cdr3_nt: TGCGCCAGCAGCCAAGAAGGGGTTTCCAATGGGGATGAGCAGTTCTTC
j_call: TRBJ2-1
clone_size: .
d_call: .
v_call: TRBV4-3

cdr3_aa: CASSDVTRGPTGELFF
cdr3_nt: TGTGCCAGCAGTGACGTCACGAGGGGGCCAACCGGGGAGCTGTTTTTT
j_call: TRBJ2-2
clone_size: .
d_call: TRBD1
v_call: TRBV6-1

cdr3_aa: CAWSQVTGVETQYF
cdr3_nt: TGTGCCTGGAGCCAAGTAACAGGGGTGGAGACCCAGTACTTC
j_call: TRBJ2-5
clone_size: .
d_call: TRBD1
v_call: TRBV30

cdr3_aa: CASSVGGQISTDTQYF
cdr3_nt: TGTGCCAGCAGCGTAGGCGGGCAGATAAGCACAGATACGCAGTATTTT
j_call: TRBJ2-3
clone_size: .
d_call: .
v_call: TRBV9

cdr3_aa: CASSPKGQGTDTQYF
cdr3_nt: TGTGCCAGCTCACCAAAGGGACAGGGTACAGATACGCAGTATTTT
j_call: TRBJ2-3
clone_size: .
d_call: TRBD1
v_call: TRBV18

cdr3_aa: CASSQDGQDETQYF
cdr3_nt: TGCGCCAGCAGCCAAGATGGACAGGACGAGACCCAGTACTTC
j_call: TRBJ2-5
clone_size: .
d_call: TRBD1
v_call: TRBV4-1

cdr3_aa: CASSTDDRTGANTEAFF
cdr3_nt: TGTGCCAGTAGTACGGACGACCGGACAGGGGCGAACACTGAAGCTTTCTTT
j_call: TRBJ1-1
clone_size: few
d_call: TRBD1
v_call: TRBV19

cdr3_aa: CASPIVTTYEQYF
cdr3_nt: TGTGCCTCCCCGATAGTCACTACCTACGAGCAGTACTTC
j_call: TRBJ2-7
clone_size: once
d_call: .
v_call: TRBV5-3

cdr3_aa: CASSLNSPLAGGGEQYF
cdr3_nt: TGTGCCAGCAGCTTAAATTCCCCCTTAGCGGGGGGGGGCGAGCAGTACTTC
j_call: TRBJ2-7
clone_size: .
d_call: TRBD2
v_call: TRBV7-3

cdr3_aa: CASSFPLEGSPYEQYF
cdr3_nt: TGTGCCAGCAGTTTCCCCTTAGAGGGTAGCCCCTACGAGCAGTACTTC
j_call: TRBJ2-7
clone_size: .
d_call: .
v_call: TRBV28

cdr3_aa: CSVAGQGVRETQYF
cdr3_nt: TGCAGCGTTGCCGGGCAGGGGGTTCGAGAGACCCAGTACTTC
j_call: TRBJ2-5
clone_size: .
d_call: TRBD1
v_call: TRBV29-1

cdr3_aa: CASSQDRDRAIF
cdr3_nt: TGTGCCAGCAGCCAAGACCGGGACAGGGCTATCTTT
j_call: TRBJ1-6
clone_size: .
d_call: TRBD1
v_call: TRBV3-1/TRBV3-2

cdr3_aa: CASGGAHNEQFF
cdr3_nt: TGTGCCAGCGGGGGGGCCCACAATGAGCAGTTCTTC
j_call: TRBJ2-1
clone_size: .
d_call: .
v_call: TRBV7-2

cdr3_aa: CASGGGAYEQYF
cdr3_nt: TGTGCCAGCGGCGGGGGGGCTTACGAGCAGTACTTC
j_call: TRBJ2-7
clone_size: .
d_call: TRBD2
v_call: TRBV3-1/TRBV3-2

cdr3_aa: CASSQRTGYETQYF
cdr3_nt: TGCGCCAGCAGCCAGCGGACAGGTTACGAGACCCAGTACTTC
j_call: TRBJ2-5
clone_size: .
d_call: TRBD1
v_call: TRBV4-3

cdr3_aa: CASSYRQEINYGYTF
cdr3_nt: TGTGCCAGCAGTTACCGACAGGAGATTAACTATGGCTACACCTTC
j_call: TRBJ1-2
clone_size: .
d_call: .
v_call: TRBV6-6

cdr3_aa: CASSKRDRGGNEQFF
cdr3_nt: TGTGCCAGCAGTAAACGGGACAGGGGAGGCAATGAGCAGTTCTTC
j_call: TRBJ2-1
clone_size: .
d_call: TRBD1
v_call: TRBV6-6

cdr3_aa: CASSLYPTGAADEQFF
cdr3_nt: TGTGCCAGCAGTTTATACCCAACAGGGGCGGCGGATGAGCAGTTCTTC
j_call: TRBJ2-1
clone_size: .
d_call: TRBD1
v_call: TRBV27

cdr3_aa: CASSYSRETQYF
cdr3_nt: TGTGCCAGCAGTTACTCGAGAGAGACCCAGTACTTC
j_call: TRBJ2-5
clone_size: .
d_call: .
v_call: TRBV6-5

cdr3_aa: CASSQVGLAGDEQFF
cdr3_nt: TGTGCCAGCAGCCAAGTCGGACTAGCGGGGGATGAGCAGTTCTTC
j_call: TRBJ2-1
clone_size: .
d_call: TRBD2
v_call: TRBV14

cdr3_aa: CASSLRGLRSPLHF
cdr3_nt: TGTGCCAGCAGCTTAAGAGGACTTCGTTCACCCCTCCACTTT
j_call: TRBJ1-6
clone_size: .
d_call: .
v_call: TRBV5-6

cdr3_aa: CASKGDRVKVNTEAFF
cdr3_nt: TGTGCCAGTAAGGGCGACAGGGTGAAGGTTAACACTGAAGCTTTCTTT
j_call: TRBJ1-1
clone_size: .
d_call: TRBD1
v_call: TRBV19

cdr3_aa: CASRPGLGNQPQHF
cdr3_nt: TGTGCCAGCAGGCCCGGGTTAGGCAATCAGCCCCAGCATTTT
j_call: TRBJ1-5
clone_size: .
d_call: .
v_call: TRBV27

cdr3_aa: CASSYPDTHNSPLHF
cdr3_nt: TGTGCCAGCAGCTATCCCGACACTCATAATTCACCCCTCCACTTT
j_call: TRBJ1-6
clone_size: .
d_call: .
v_call: TRBV5-4

cdr3_aa: CASSSVGTGNYGYTF
cdr3_nt: TGTGCCAGCAGCTCTGTGGGAACAGGCAACTATGGCTACACCTTC
j_call: TRBJ1-2
clone_size: .
d_call: .
v_call: TRBV3-1/TRBV3-2

cdr3_aa: CASSQVSGSGYEQYF
cdr3_nt: TGCGCCAGCAGCCAAGTCTCAGGGTCCGGCTACGAGCAGTACTTC
j_call: TRBJ2-7
clone_size: .
d_call: .
v_call: TRBV4-1

cdr3_aa: CASTQKQGMFNNQPQHF
cdr3_nt: TGCGCCAGCACTCAGAAACAGGGGATGTTTAACAATCAGCCCCAGCATTTT
j_call: TRBJ1-5
clone_size: .
d_call: TRBD1
v_call: TRBV10-1

cdr3_aa: CASSLYTGGRYGTTDTQYF
cdr3_nt: TGTGCCAGCAGTTTATATACGGGGGGAAGGTACGGTACCACAGATACGCAGTATTTT
j_call: TRBJ2-3
clone_size: .
d_call: TRBD2
v_call: TRBV27

cdr3_aa: CASSPLGWRGPSTDTQYF
cdr3_nt: TGTGCCAGCTCACCTCTGGGGTGGCGGGGCCCTAGCACAGATACGCAGTATTTT
j_call: TRBJ2-3
clone_size: .
d_call: .
v_call: TRBV18

cdr3_aa: CASSLVAVVTDGYTF
cdr3_nt: TGTGCCAGCAGCTTAGTCGCCGTCGTTACGGATGGCTACACCTTC
j_call: TRBJ1-2
clone_size: .
d_call: .
v_call: TRBV7-2

cdr3_aa: CASSGGQGAGGELFF
cdr3_nt: TGTGCCAGCAGCGGAGGACAGGGGGCGGGCGGGGAGCTGTTTTTT
j_call: TRBJ2-2
clone_size: .
d_call: TRBD1
v_call: TRBV9